Following are 20 T cell receptor beta chains from one sample sequenced in a study of OX40 agonist ivuxolimab in advanced cancers. Only in-frame clones appear in the TCRdb table, and some are missing; sequencing was by immunoSEQ multiplex PCR. This table has about 24,000 clones, 85% appearing once. Sequencing used CD4+ or CD8+ T cells sorted from blood, obtained in a trial of the OX40 agonist ivuxolimab. The receptors were gathered from an adult with an advanced solid tumor such as melanoma, head and neck, liver or kidney cancer.

In regard to this clone: One junction end does not reproduce the germline sequence, and a read error may be involved. V and J are TRBV7-6 and TRBJ1-1, with 7 bases lining up with TRBD1. The CDR3 has 15 amino acids. CDR1 and CDR2 from the germline V gene are SGHVS and FNYEAQ. This CDR3 is CASRLGTVTNTEAFF. DNA for the CDR3: TGTGCCAGCAGATTAGGGACAGTGACCAACACTGAAGCTTTCTTT. Together with reference TRBV7-6 and TRBJ1-1, the CDR3 gives the full variable domain: GAGVSQSPRYKVTKRGQDVALRCDPISGHVSLYWYRQALGQGPEFLTYFNYEAQQDKSGLPNDRFSAERPEGSISTLTIQRTEQRDSAMYRCASRLGTVTNTEAFFGQGTRLTVV.

The chain has TRBV27 and TRBJ1-1; TRBD1 is a possible D gene (6 bases). The CDR3 extends over 16 amino acids. Per the germline V gene, CDR1 is MNHEY and CDR2 is SMNVEV (reference sequence). V lost 5 bases and J 4 bases, leaving 20 bases between the germline ends. This chain's CDR3 is CASSPRIQVTGTEAFF. In nucleotides, the CDR3 is TGTGCCAGCAGTCCCCGGATCCAAGTGACAGGCACTGAAGCTTTCTTT.

A few counts support this clone. The V gene is TRBV19, the J gene TRBJ2-5; 9 bases align to TRBD2. Per germline, CDR1 LNHDA and CDR2 SQIVND (reference sequence). Trimming removed 6 bases from V and 1 base from J; junction bases left unmatched: 3. This CDR3 comprises 14 residues. Here the CDR3 reads CASRLAGFQETQYF. In DNA, the CDR3 is TGTGCCAGTAGGCTAGCGGGGTTCCAAGAGACCCAGTACTTC. Drawing the rest from reference TRBV19 and TRBJ2-5, the complete variable domain is DGGITQSPKYLFRKEGQNVTLSCEQNLNHDAMYWYRQDPGQGLRLIYYSQIVNDFQKGDIAEGYSVSREKKESFPLTVTSAQKNPTAFYLCASRLAGFQETQYFGPGTRLLVL.

The rearrangement joins TRBV9 to TRBJ2-2, with D possibly TRBD2 on 5 matching bases. Germline-derived CDR1 and CDR2 are SGDLS and YYNGEE. Trimming took 0 bases from V and 4 from J, leaving 10 bases between them. The CDR3 spans 15 residues. In DNA, the CDR3 is TGTGCCAGCAGCGTAGACGGGATCGGCACCGGGGAGCTGTTTTTT. Protein product: CASSVDGIGTGELFF.

The rearrangement uses TRBV20-1 and TRBJ2-7; D perhaps matches TRBD2 (6 bases). V was shortened by 7 bases and J by 7 bases, with 14 bases between the two germline ends. Germline values: CDR1 DFQATT, CDR2 SNEGSKA (reference sequence). CDR3 length: 11 amino acids. CDR3: CSGGTSWEQYF. CDR3 DNA: TGCAGTGGCGGGACTTCGTGGGAGCAGTACTTC.

The sample holds one count of this clone. The rearrangement uses TRBV19 and TRBJ2-1; TRBD2 agrees at 10 bases. The germline V gene has CDR1 LNHDA and CDR2 SQIVND (reference sequence). The CDR3 covers 16 residues. V lost 3 bases, J lost 2 bases, and 4 bases stayed unmatched. CDR3 amino acids: CASSIRAGGPYNEQFF. The CDR3, as DNA: TGTGCCAGTAGTATCCGAGCGGGAGGGCCCTACAATGAGCAGTTCTTC. The full variable domain, its missing parts supplied by reference TRBV19 and TRBJ2-1, is DGGITQSPKYLFRKEGQNVTLSCEQNLNHDAMYWYRQDPGQGLRLIYYSQIVNDFQKGDIAEGYSVSREKKESFPLTVTSAQKNPTAFYLCASSIRAGGPYNEQFFGPGTRLTVL.

The gene calls are TRBV2 and TRBJ1-3; 8 positions agree with TRBD1. The length of the CDR3 is 14 residues. CDR1 is SNHLY and CDR2 is FYNNEI in the germline V gene. Unmatched junction bases numbered 6, after V lost 5 bases and J lost 6 bases. The CDR3 is CASSSNRGENTIYF. CDR3 nucleotides: TGTGCCAGCAGTTCCAACAGGGGGGAAAACACCATATATTTT.

The chain combines TRBV5-1 with TRBJ1-5; maybe TRBD1 (6 bases). The CDR3 runs 15 residues. Germline-derived CDR1 and CDR2 are SGHRS and YFSETQ. Trimming shortened V by 0 bases and J by 4 bases, and 11 bases separated the two germline ends. The CDR3 coding sequence is TGCGCCAGCAGCTTGGAACAGGGAATTAATCAGCCCCAGCATTTT. Its protein is CASSLEQGINQPQHF.

The rearrangement uses TRBV6-5 and TRBJ2-2; D unresolved. Trimming stripped 2 bases from V and 6 bases from J, with 4 bases between. The CDR3 spans 12 residues. Germline CDR1 is MNHEY and CDR2 is SVGAGI. The CDR3 sequence is CASSYQPGELFF. In DNA, the CDR3 is TGTGCCAGCAGTTACCAGCCCGGGGAGCTGTTTTTT.

The J gene is TRBJ1-5, the V gene TRBV7-2; D is uncertain. CDR3 length equals 14 residues. The V and J ends lost 5 bases and 1 base respectively, with 9 bases between them. The germline V gene has CDR1 SGHTA and CDR2 FQGNSA. The CDR3 protein is CASSRQESNQPQHF. As DNA, the CDR3 is TGTGCCAGCAGCCGCCAAGAAAGCAATCAGCCCCAGCATTTT.

J is TRBJ2-5 and V is TRBV5-6, with 9 bases that match TRBD1. The end of the DNA fits TRBJ2-7 better, so the J call may be wrong. The CDR3 consists of 14 residues. Per the germline V gene, CDR1 is SGHDT and CDR2 is YYEEEE. CDR3 bases: TGTGCCAGCAGCTTGGGACAGGGGGTTTCCGAGCAGTACTTC. Its translation is CASSLGQGVSEQYF.

The chain combines TRBV5-1 with TRBJ1-2; 7 nucleotides agree with TRBD1. The CDR3 covers 15 residues. Germline V lookup: CDR1 SGHRS, CDR2 YFSETQ. Trimming at V came to 4 bases and at J to 0 bases, leaving 6 bases not matched to a gene. In DNA form, the CDR3 reads TGCGCCAGCAGCAAGGGACAGCAGGCTAACTATGGCTACACCTTC. Amino acid sequence: CASSKGQQANYGYTF. Supplemented by reference TRBV5-1 and TRBJ1-2, the full variable domain reads KAGVTQTPRYLIKTRGQQVTLSCSPISGHRSVSWYQQTPGQGLQFLFEYFSETQRNKGNFPGRFSGRQFSNSRSEMNVSTLELGDSALYLCASSKGQQANYGYTFGSGTRLTVV.

This chain uses TRBV6-6 with TRBJ1-3, with TRBD1 identical over 9 bases. The J segment lost 4 bases and the V segment lost 5 bases, leaving 6 bases of the junction unmatched. Germline-derived CDR1 and CDR2 are MNHNY and SVGAGI (reference sequence). The CDR3 totals 15 residues. The CDR3 protein is CASSPGTGYGNTIYF. In DNA form, the CDR3 reads TGTGCCAGCAGTCCCGGGACAGGGTACGGAAACACCATATATTTT.

This clone has just a few counts. This rearrangement joins TRBV6-5 to TRBJ2-7; no firm D call. Germline V gives CDR1 MNHEY, CDR2 SVGAGI. V was trimmed by 2 bases and J by 6 bases, leaving 8 bases between them. There are 12 residues in the CDR3. The CDR3 region has the DNA TGTGCCAGCAGTTACACCCCTGGCGAGCAGTACTTC. Protein: CASSYTPGEQYF.

The chain has TRBV5-6 and TRBJ2-5; 10 bases are a match to TRBD2. The CDR3 sequence is 15 residues long. Trimming removed 2 bases from V and 5 bases from J; junction bases left unmatched: 6. Germline lookup yields CDR1 SGHDT and CDR2 YYEEEE. This chain's CDR3 is CASSFRAGGTETQYF. In nucleotides, the CDR3 is TGTGCCAGCAGCTTCCGAGCGGGGGGGACGGAGACCCAGTACTTC.

This chain joins TRBV5-1 and TRBJ1-1; TRBD1 aligns across 11 bases. This CDR3 has 14 amino acids. V shed 3 bases and J 2 bases; nucleotides not matched to a gene: 0. The germline CDR1 and CDR2 sequences are SGHRS and YFSETQ. The CDR3 loop is CASSWTGGNTEAFF. The DNA for the CDR3 is TGCGCCAGCAGCTGGACAGGGGGCAACACTGAAGCTTTCTTT.

This chain uses TRBV4-1 with TRBJ1-2; weak D call: TRBD1 (5 bases). CDR3 length: 13 residues. The V gene lost 2 bases and the J gene lost 8 bases, with 12 bases spanning the gap. In germline, CDR1 is MGHRA, CDR2 YSYEKL. CDR3 nucleotide sequence: TGCGCCAGCAGCCAACCCGGGGCTGGGGGCTACACCTTC. Protein product: CASSQPGAGGYTF.

This chain links TRBV5-1 with TRBJ1-6; D gene uncertain. The CDR3 covers 14 residues. Trimming pared 4 bases from V and 8 bases from J, leaving 13 bases between. From germline, CDR1 is SGHRS and CDR2 YFSETQ. The CDR3 sequence is CASSREQGDSPLHF. The CDR3 nucleotides read TGCGCCAGCAGCAGGGAACAAGGTGATTCACCCCTCCACTTT. The entire variable domain, with the rest obtained from reference TRBV5-1 and TRBJ1-6, is as follows: KAGVTQTPRYLIKTRGQQVTLSCSPISGHRSVSWYQQTPGQGLQFLFEYFSETQRNKGNFPGRFSGRQFSNSRSEMNVSTLELGDSALYLCASSREQGDSPLHFGNGTRLTVT.

V is TRBV5-4 and J is TRBJ2-3; 13 nucleotides match TRBD2. Germline-derived CDR1 and CDR2 are SGHNT and YYREEE (reference sequence). V shed 5 bases and J 5 bases; nucleotides not matched to a gene: 5. The CDR3 totals 15 residues. The CDR3 nucleotides are TGTGCCAGCAGTAGGACTAGCGGGAGTGTAGATACGCAGTATTTT. This translates into CASSRTSGSVDTQYF. Full variable domain (remainder filled in from reference TRBV5-4 and TRBJ2-3): ETGVTQSPTHLIKTRGQQVTLRCSSQSGHNTVSWYQQALGQGPQFIFQYYREEENGRGNFPPRFSGLQFPNYSSELNVNALELDDSALYLCASSRTSGSVDTQYFGPGTRLTVL.

The V and J genes are TRBV11-3 and TRBJ2-7; TRBD1 is a possible D gene (6 bases). With 3 bases removed from V and 3 bases from J, the gap between germline ends came to 9 bases. This CDR3 comprises 13 residues. Germline V gene data show CDR1 as SGHNT and CDR2 as YENEEA. The CDR3 loop reads CASSFHRDYEQYF. Written as DNA, the CDR3 is TGTGCCAGCAGCTTCCACAGGGACTACGAGCAGTACTTC.